Listed below are T cell receptor beta chains from one sample, sequenced in a study of breast tumors, draining lymph nodes, adjacent tissues. TCRdb called the multiplex PCR reads again in MiXCR, with one record for every CDR3 protein. The sample lists some 130,000 distinct CDR3 sequences; 20% to 25% were seen once. Sequencing input: axillary lymph node tissue. The receptors originated from a female donor with breast cancer. Some clones in this sample may be carry-over from other donors' samples. Each CDR3 is given with its conserved first and last residue. The D gene is left open where the match is weak. The size of a clone is reported for some rows only, either as once, few or many, or as a class for expanded clones.

D gene: TRBD2
clone size: many
J gene: TRBJ2-1
V gene: TRBV20-1
CDR3 protein: CSARLAGARNEQFF
CDR3 DNA: TGCAGTGCTAGGCTAGCGGGAGCTCGCAATGAGCAGTTCTTC

D gene: TRBD2
clone size: many
J gene: TRBJ2-3
V gene: TRBV4-1
CDR3 protein: CASSLPGLAGIGNTQYF
CDR3 DNA: TGCGCCAGCAGCCTCCCCGGGCTAGCGGGAATAGGAAATACGCAGTATTTT

D gene: TRBD1
clone size: NA
J gene: TRBJ1-1
V gene: TRBV6-6
CDR3 protein: CASSNDRVDTEAFF
CDR3 DNA: TGTGCCAGCAGCAACGACAGGGTTGACACTGAAGCTTTCTTT

D gene: NA
clone size: many
J gene: TRBJ2-3
V gene: TRBV19
CDR3 protein: CASSPTGRTQYF
CDR3 DNA: TGTGCCAGTAGTCCGACAGGGAGGACGCAGTATTTT

D gene: NA
clone size: many
J gene: TRBJ2-2
V gene: TRBV10-3
CDR3 protein: CAISDTGELFF
CDR3 DNA: TGTGCCATCAGTGACACCGGGGAGCTGTTTTTT

D gene: TRBD2
clone size: many
J gene: TRBJ2-2
V gene: TRBV6-5
CDR3 protein: CASSYRLAGVSGELFF
CDR3 DNA: TGTGCCAGCAGTTACCGACTAGCGGGAGTATCCGGGGAGCTGTTTTTT

D gene: TRBD1
clone size: few
J gene: TRBJ1-5
V gene: TRBV28
CDR3 protein: CASSFVRAGGDQPQHF
CDR3 DNA: TGTGCCAGCAGTTTTGTCAGGGCAGGGGGCGATCAGCCCCAGCATTTT

D gene: NA
clone size: many
J gene: TRBJ2-1
V gene: TRBV11-3
CDR3 protein: CASSLGQLGNEQFF
CDR3 DNA: TGTGCCAGCAGCTTAGGCCAGCTTGGCAATGAGCAGTTCTTC

D gene: NA
clone size: few
J gene: TRBJ2-5
V gene: TRBV6-2/TRBV6-3
CDR3 protein: CASSPPGDIIETQYF
CDR3 DNA: TGTGCCAGCAGCCCACCGGGTGACATTATTGAGACCCAGTACTTC

D gene: NA
clone size: NA
J gene: TRBJ2-3
V gene: TRBV18
CDR3 protein: CTSSPIDTQYF
CDR3 DNA: TGTACCAGCTCACCAATAGATACGCAGTATTTT

D gene: TRBD1
clone size: many
J gene: TRBJ1-4
V gene: TRBV19
CDR3 protein: CASSTGWDSNNEKLFF
CDR3 DNA: TGTGCCAGTAGTACTGGATGGGACAGCAATAATGAAAAACTGTTTTTT

D gene: TRBD2
clone size: many
J gene: TRBJ2-5
V gene: TRBV7-9
CDR3 protein: CASSYPAGVSQETQYF
CDR3 DNA: TGTGCCAGCAGCTACCCAGCGGGAGTGAGCCAAGAGACCCAGTACTTC

D gene: TRBD2
clone size: many
J gene: TRBJ2-1
V gene: TRBV7-9
CDR3 protein: CASSSQWAGGSSYNEQFF
CDR3 DNA: TGTGCCAGCAGCTCCCAGTGGGCAGGCGGGAGCTCCTACAATGAGCAGTTCTTC

D gene: TRBD1
clone size: many
J gene: TRBJ2-1
V gene: TRBV10-3
CDR3 protein: CAIGDRESGEQFF
CDR3 DNA: TGTGCCATAGGGGACAGGGAGTCCGGTGAGCAGTTCTTC

D gene: NA
clone size: many
J gene: TRBJ2-3
V gene: TRBV7-2
CDR3 protein: CASSFRAGASTDTQYF
CDR3 DNA: TGTGCCAGCAGCTTTCGGGCTGGTGCTAGCACAGATACGCAGTATTTT

D gene: TRBD1
clone size: many
J gene: TRBJ1-2
V gene: TRBV20-1
CDR3 protein: CSAREAGTGIPNYGYTF
CDR3 DNA: TGCAGTGCTAGAGAGGCCGGGACAGGGATCCCTAACTATGGCTACACCTTC

D gene: NA
clone size: many
J gene: TRBJ2-7
V gene: TRBV5-1
CDR3 protein: CASSLDQGGEQYF
CDR3 DNA: TGCGCCAGCAGCTTGGACCAGGGAGGCGAGCAGTACTTC